The sequence of this TCR beta chain was determined in a study of blood T cell repertoires in COVID-19. The wider study: The study drew acute and convalescent COVID-19 samples from the United States, Italy and Spain. PBMCs, B-cell-depleted T cells, or T cells were the source of the cDNA or gDNA that made up the material.

The CDR3 consists of 14 residues. Germline trimming cut 3 bases from V and 5 bases from J; bases unmatched to any gene: 3. The germline gives CDR1 LGHNA, CDR2 YNFKEQ. In the original workflow: For nucleated cells, counts were estimated from reference gene primer amplification. The protocol was immunoSEQ multiplex PCR, while the TCRdb copy is restricted to in-frame clones and leaves out a portion. That table gives V, J and clone size, and the DNA gave D and trimming. The table shows 150,000 to 200,000 clones, with more than 75% occurring only once. Material: peripheral blood. The TCR was taken from a woman aged 45-65 years with active or convalescent COVID-19. The V gene is TRBV4-2, the J gene TRBJ1-1, with 10 bases aligning to TRBD1. DNA for the CDR3: TGTGCCAGCAGCCAGGACAGGGGGAGTACTGAAGCTTTCTTT. This gives the protein CASSQDRGSTEAFF.